The T cell receptor (beta chain) under discussion was sequenced for a study of T cell responses to AZD1222 COVID-19 vaccine. General observations from the study: Spike regions recognized by vaccine-associated CD4 TCRs spanned the protein, led by 160-218 and 743-854. Baseline seropositives among AZD1222 recipients totaled only 6 or 7.

Only in-frame clones appear in the TCRdb table, and some are missing; sequencing was by immunoSEQ multiplex PCR. The sample has just under 95,000 clones, roughly 93% seen once; the top ten hold about 24%. Trimming cost V 1 base and J 0 bases, with 6 bases left between them. The CDR3 is 14 amino acids. In germline, CDR1 is MNHNS, CDR2 SASEGT. About this clone: As yet, its antigen is unknown.

The specimen comprised peripheral blood, sampled on day 0 of AZD1222 vaccination. The clonotype was recovered from an adult in good health. The rearrangement uses TRBV6-1 and TRBJ1-1; no clear D. The CDR3 loop is CASSEDTMNTEAFF. Here the CDR3 DNA reads TGTGCCAGCAGTGAAGACACTATGAACACTGAAGCTTTCTTT.